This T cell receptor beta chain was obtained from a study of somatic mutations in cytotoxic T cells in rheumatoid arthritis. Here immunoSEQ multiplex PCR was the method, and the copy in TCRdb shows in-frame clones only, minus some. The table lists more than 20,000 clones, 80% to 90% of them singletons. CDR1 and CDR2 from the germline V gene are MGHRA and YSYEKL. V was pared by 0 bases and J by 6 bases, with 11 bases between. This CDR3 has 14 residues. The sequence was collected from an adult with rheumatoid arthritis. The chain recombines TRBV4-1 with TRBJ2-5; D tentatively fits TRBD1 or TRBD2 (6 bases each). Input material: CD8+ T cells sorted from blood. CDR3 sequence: CASSQDGGYQTQYF. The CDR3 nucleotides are TGCGCCAGCAGCCAAGACGGGGGCTATCAGACCCAGTACTTC.